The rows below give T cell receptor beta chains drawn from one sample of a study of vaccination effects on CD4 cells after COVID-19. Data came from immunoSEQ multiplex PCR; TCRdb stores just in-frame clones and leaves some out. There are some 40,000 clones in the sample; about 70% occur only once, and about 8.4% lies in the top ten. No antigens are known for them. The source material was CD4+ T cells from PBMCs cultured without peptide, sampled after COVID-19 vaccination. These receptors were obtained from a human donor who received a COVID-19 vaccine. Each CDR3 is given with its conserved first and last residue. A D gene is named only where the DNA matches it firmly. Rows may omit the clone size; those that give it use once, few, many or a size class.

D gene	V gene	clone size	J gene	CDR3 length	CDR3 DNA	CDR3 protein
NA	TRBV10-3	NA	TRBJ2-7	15	TGTGCCATCAGTGGGACGGACAGAAACTCCTACGAGCAGTACTTC	CAISGTDRNSYEQYF
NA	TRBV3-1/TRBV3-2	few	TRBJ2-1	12	TGTGCCAGCAGCCAGAGGTGGAATGAGCAGTTCTTC	CASSQRWNEQFF
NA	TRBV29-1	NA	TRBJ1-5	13	TGCAGCGTAGGGGATAATAGCAATCAGCCCCAGCATTTT	CSVGDNSNQPQHF
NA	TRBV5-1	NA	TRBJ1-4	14	TGCGCCAGCGGATTATGGGCAACTAATGAAAAACTGTTTTTT	CASGLWATNEKLFF
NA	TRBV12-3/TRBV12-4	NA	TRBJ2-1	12	TGTGCCAGCAGTCCTACCTACAATGAGCAGTTCTTC	CASSPTYNEQFF
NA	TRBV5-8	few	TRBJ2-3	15	TGTGCCAGCAGCTTGGGTCAGAAGGCAGGCGATACGCAGTATTTT	CASSLGQKAGDTQYF
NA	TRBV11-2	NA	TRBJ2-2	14	TGTGCCAGCAGCCCTGGACAGTCAACCGGGGAGCTGTTTTTT	CASSPGQSTGELFF
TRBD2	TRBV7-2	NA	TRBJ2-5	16	TGTGCCAGCAGCTCAAAAATAGCGGGAGGGGGTGAGACCCAGTACTTC	CASSSKIAGGGETQYF
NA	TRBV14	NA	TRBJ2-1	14	TGTGCCAGCAGCCAAGACCGACAGAACAATGAGCAGTTCTTC	CASSQDRQNNEQFF
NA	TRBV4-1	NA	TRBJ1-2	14	TGCGCCAGCAGCCGGGACAAAAACCCCTATGGCTACACCTTC	CASSRDKNPYGYTF
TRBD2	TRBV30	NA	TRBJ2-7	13	TGTGCCTCCACGACTAGCGAGGACTACGAGCAGTACTTC	CASTTSEDYEQYF
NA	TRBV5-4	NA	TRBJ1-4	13	TGTGCCAGCAGCTTCCAGGGCGGAGAAAAACTGTTTTTT	CASSFQGGEKLFF
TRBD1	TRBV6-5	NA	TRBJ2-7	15	TGTGCCAGCAGCACGGGACAGGGGGCTTTGGACGAGCAGTACTTC	CASSTGQGALDEQYF
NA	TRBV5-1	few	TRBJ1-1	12	TGCGCCAGCAGCTTGGAGGGACCTGAAGCTTTCTTT	CASSLEGPEAFF
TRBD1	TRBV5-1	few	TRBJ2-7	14	TGCGCCAGCAGCACCGGACAGGGCGCCTACGAGCAGTACTTC	CASSTGQGAYEQYF
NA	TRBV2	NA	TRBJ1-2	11	TGTGCCAGCAATCCCGGGTTTGGCTACACCTTC	CASNPGFGYTF
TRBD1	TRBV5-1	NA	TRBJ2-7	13	TGCGCCAGCAGCGCGACAGGGTCAGGGGAGCAGTACTTC	CASSATGSGEQYF